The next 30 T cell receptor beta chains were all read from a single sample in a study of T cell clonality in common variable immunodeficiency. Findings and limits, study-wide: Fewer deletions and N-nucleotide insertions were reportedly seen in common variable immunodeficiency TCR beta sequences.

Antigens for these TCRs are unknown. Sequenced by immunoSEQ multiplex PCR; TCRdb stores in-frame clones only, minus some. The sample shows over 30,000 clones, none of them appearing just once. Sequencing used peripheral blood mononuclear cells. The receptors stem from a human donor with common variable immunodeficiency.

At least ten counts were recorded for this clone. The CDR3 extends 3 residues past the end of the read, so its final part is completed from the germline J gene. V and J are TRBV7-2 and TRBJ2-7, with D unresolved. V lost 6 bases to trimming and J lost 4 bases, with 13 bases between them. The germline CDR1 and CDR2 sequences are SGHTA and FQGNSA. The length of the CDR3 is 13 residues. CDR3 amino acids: CASSFWANYEQYF. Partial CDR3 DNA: TGTGCCAGCAGTTTTTGGGCTAATTACGAG. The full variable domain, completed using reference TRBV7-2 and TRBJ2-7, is GAGVSQSPSNKVTEKGKDVELRCDPISGHTALYWYRQSLGQGLEFLIYFQGNSAPDKSGLPSDRFSAERTGGSVSTLTIQRTQQEDSAVYLCASSFWANYEQYFGPGTRLTVT.

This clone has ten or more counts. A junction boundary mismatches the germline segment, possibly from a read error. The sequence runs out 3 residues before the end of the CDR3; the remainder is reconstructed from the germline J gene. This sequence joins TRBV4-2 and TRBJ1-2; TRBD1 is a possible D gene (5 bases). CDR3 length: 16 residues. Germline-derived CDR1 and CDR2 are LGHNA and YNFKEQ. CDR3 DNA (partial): TGCGCCAGCAGCCAAGAGACGTCAAGGGGTAGCTATGGC. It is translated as CASSQETSRGSYG. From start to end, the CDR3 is CASSQETSRGSYGYTF.

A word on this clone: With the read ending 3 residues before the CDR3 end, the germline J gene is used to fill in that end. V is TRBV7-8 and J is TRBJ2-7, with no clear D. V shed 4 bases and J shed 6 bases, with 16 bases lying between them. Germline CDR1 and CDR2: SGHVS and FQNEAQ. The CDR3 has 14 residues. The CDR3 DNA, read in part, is TGTGCCAGCAGCTGGGTTCCTAGAGACTGCGAG. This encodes CASSWVPRDCE. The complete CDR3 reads CASSWVPRDCEQYF. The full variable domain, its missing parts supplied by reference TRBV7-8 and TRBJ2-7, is GAGVSQSPRYKVAKRGQDVALRCDPISGHVSLFWYQQALGQGPEFLTYFQNEAQLDKSGLPSDRFFAERPEGSVSTLKIQRTQQEDSAVYLCASSWVPRDCEQYFGPGTRLTVT.

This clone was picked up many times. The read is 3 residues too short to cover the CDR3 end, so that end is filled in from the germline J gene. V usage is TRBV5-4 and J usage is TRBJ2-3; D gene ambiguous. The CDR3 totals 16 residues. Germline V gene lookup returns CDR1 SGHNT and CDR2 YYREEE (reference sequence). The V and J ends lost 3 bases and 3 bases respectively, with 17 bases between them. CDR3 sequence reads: CASSSPDLPLTDTQYF. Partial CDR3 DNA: TGTGCCAGCAGCTCTCCCGATCTACCTCTTACAGATACG.

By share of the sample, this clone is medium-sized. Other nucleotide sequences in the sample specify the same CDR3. The CDR3 protein is CAISERQGEETQYF. The sequenced part of the CDR3 DNA is TGTGCCATCAGTGAGCGACAGGGAGAAGAGACC. The chain is built from TRBV10-3 and TRBJ2-5; 7 bases align to TRBD1. The CDR3 extends 3 residues past the end of the read, so its final part is completed from the germline J gene. The germline V gene encodes CDR1 ENHRY and CDR2 SYGVKD. CDR3 length equals 14 residues. Unmatched junction bases numbered 3, after V lost 2 bases and J lost 3 bases.

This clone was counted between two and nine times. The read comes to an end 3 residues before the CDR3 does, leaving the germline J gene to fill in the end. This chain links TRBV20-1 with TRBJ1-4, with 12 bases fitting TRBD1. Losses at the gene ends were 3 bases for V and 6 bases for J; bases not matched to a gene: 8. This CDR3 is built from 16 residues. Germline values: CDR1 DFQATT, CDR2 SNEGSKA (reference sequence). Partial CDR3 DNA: TGCAGTGCTAGCTCCGGGACAGGGGGCTCCCATGAAAAA. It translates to CSASSGTGGSHEK. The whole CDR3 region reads CSASSGTGGSHEKLFF.

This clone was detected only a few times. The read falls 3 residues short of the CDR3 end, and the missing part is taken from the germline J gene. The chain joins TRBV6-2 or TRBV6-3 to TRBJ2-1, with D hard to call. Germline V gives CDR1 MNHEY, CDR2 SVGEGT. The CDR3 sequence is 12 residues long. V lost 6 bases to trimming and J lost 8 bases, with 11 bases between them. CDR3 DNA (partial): TGTGCCAGCAGCTTATTTCTAGATGAG. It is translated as CASSLFLDE. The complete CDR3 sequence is CASSLFLDEQFF.

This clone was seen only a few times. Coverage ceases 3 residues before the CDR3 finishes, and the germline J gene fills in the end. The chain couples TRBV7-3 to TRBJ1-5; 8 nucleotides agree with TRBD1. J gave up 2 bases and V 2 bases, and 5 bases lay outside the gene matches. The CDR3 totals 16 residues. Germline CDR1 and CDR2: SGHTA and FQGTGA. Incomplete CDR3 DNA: TGTGCCAGCAGCTTAGACAGGGGAAGGGGCAATCAGCCC. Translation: CASSLDRGRGNQP. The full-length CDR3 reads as CASSLDRGRGNQPQHF.

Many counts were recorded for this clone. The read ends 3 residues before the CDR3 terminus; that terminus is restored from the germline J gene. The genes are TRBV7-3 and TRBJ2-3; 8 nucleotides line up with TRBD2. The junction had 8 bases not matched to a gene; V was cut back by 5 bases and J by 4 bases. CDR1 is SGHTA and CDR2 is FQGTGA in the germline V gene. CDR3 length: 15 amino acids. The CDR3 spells CASSPRSGSSDTQYF. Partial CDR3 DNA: TGTGCCAGCAGCCCTAGGAGCGGGAGCTCAGATACG.

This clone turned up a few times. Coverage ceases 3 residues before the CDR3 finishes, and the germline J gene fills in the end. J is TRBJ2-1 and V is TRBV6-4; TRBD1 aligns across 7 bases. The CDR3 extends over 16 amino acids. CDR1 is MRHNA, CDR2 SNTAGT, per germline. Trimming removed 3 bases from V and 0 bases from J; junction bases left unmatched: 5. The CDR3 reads CASSETGSPSYNEQFF. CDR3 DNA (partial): TGTGCCAGCAGTGAGACAGGGTCCCCCTCCTACAATGAG.

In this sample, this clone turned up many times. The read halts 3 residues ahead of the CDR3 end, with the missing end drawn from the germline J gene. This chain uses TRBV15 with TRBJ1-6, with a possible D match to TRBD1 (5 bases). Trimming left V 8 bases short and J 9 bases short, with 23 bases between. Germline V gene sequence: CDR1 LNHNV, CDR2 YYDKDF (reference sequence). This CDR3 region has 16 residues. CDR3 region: CATESRVVTGGSPLHF. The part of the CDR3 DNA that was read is TGTGCCACCGAGAGCAGGGTAGTCACGGGTGGTTCACCC.

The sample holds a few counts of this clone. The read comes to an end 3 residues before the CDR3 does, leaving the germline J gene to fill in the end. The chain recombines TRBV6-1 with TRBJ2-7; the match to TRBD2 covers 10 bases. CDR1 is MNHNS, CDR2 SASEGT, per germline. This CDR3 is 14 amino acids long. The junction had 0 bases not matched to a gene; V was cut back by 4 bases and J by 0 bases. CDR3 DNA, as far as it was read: TGTGCCAGCAGTGGACTAGCGGGCTCCTACGAG. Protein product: CASSGLAGSYE. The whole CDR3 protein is CASSGLAGSYEQYF.

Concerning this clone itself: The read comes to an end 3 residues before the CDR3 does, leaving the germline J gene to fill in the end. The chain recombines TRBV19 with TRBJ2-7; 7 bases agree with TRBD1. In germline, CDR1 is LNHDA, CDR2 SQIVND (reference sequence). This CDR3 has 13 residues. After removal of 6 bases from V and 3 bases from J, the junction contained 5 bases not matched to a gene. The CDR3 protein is CASSPQGIYEQYF. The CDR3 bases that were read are TGTGCCAGTAGCCCACAGGGGATCTACGAG.

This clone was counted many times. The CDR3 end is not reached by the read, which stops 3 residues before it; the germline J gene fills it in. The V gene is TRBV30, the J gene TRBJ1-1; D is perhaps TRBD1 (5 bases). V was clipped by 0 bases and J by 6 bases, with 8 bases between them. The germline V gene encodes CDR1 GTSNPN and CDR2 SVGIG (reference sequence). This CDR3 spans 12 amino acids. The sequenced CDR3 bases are TGTGCCTGGAGTGTAGGAGGGGCTGAA. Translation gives CAWSVGGAE. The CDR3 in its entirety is CAWSVGGAEAFF. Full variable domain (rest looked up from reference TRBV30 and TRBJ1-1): SQTIHQWPATLVQPVGSPLSLECTVEGTSNPNLYWYRQAAGRGLQLLFYSVGIGQISSEVPQNLSASRPQDRQFILSSKKLLLSDSGFYLCAWSVGGAEAFFGQGTRLTVV.

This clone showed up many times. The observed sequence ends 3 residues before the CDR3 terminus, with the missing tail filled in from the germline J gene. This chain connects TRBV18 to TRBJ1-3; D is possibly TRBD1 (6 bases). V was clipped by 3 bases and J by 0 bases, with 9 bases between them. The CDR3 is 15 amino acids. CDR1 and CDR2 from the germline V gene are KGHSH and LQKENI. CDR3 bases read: TGTGCCAGCTCACCTGGACAGTCCTCTGGAAACACC. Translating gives CASSPGQSSGNT. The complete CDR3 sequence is CASSPGQSSGNTIYF.

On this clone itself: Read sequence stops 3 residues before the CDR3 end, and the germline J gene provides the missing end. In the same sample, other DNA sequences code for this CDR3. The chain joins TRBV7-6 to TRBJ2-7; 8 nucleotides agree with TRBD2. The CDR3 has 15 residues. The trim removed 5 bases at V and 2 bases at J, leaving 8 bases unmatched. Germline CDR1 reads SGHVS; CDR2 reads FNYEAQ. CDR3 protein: CASSTGGGSAYEQYF. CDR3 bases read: TGTGCCAGCAGCACCGGGGGGGGGTCGGCCTACGAG. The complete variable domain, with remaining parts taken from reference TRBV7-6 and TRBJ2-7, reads GAGVSQSPRYKVTKRGQDVALRCDPISGHVSLYWYRQALGQGPEFLTYFNYEAQQDKSGLPNDRFSAERPEGSISTLTIQRTEQRDSAMYRCASSTGGGSAYEQYFGPGTRLTVT.

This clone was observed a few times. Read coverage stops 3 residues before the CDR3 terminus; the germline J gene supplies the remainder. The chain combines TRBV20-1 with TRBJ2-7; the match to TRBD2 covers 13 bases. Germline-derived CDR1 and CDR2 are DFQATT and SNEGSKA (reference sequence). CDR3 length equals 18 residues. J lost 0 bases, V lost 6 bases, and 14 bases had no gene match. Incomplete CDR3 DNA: TGCAGTGCGCCACCGGGACTAGCGGGACCACGAAGCTCCTACGAG. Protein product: CSAPPGLAGPRSSYE. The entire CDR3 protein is CSAPPGLAGPRSSYEQYF.

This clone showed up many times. The sequenced CDR3 bases are TGTGCCAGCAGCTGGTACAAGAAGAACACTGAA. Its protein is CASSWYKKNTE. The CDR3 in full is CASSWYKKNTEAFF. This chain uses TRBV5-4 with TRBJ1-1; D unclear. The CDR3 end is not reached by the read, which stops 3 residues before it; the germline J gene fills it in. The germline CDR1 and CDR2 sequences are SGHNT and YYREEE (reference sequence). The CDR3 totals 14 residues. V was pared by 3 bases and J by 1 base, with 10 bases between.

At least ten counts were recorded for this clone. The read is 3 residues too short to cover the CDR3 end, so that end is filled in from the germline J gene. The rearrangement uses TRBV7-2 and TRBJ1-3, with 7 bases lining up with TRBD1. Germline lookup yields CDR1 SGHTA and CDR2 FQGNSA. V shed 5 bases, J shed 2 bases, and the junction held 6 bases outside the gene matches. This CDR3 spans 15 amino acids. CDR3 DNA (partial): TGTGCCAGCAGCCCCCAGGGGGGAGCTGGAAACACC. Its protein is CASSPQGGAGNT. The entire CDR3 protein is CASSPQGGAGNTIYF.

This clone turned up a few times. CDR3 region: CASSSLAGLNYEQYF. CDR3 bases read: TGCGCCAGCAGCTCCTTAGCGGGATTGAATTACGAG. This rearrangement joins TRBV5-1 to TRBJ2-7; 8 nucleotides agree with TRBD2. The read ends 3 residues before the CDR3 terminus; that terminus is restored from the germline J gene. This CDR3 is 15 amino acids long. Germline V gene lookup returns CDR1 SGHRS and CDR2 YFSETQ. V shed 3 bases and J 4 bases; nucleotides not matched to a gene: 9.

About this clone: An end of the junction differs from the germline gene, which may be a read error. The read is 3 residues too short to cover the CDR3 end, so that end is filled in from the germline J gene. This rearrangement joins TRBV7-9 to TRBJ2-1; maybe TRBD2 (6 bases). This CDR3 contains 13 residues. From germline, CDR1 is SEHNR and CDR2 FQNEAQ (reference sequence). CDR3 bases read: TGTTCCAGCAGCTTAGGGTCAGCGGGTGAG. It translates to CSSSLGSAGE. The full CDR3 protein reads CSSSLGSAGEQFF. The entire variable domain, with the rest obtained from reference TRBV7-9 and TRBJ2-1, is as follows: DTGVSQNPRHKITKRGQNVTFRCDPISEHNRLYWYRQTLGQGPEFLTYFQNEAQLEKSRLLSDRFSAERPKGSFSTLEIQRTEQGDSAMYLCSSSLGSAGEQFFGPGTRLTVL.

The part of the CDR3 DNA that was read is TGCAGTGCTAGAGATGATGGCAGCGGGCAGAACTACAATGAG. This translates into CSARDDGSGQNYNE. The whole CDR3 sequence reads CSARDDGSGQNYNEQFF. J is TRBJ2-1 and V is TRBV20-1; D possibly corresponds to TRBD2 (6 bases). The read is 3 residues too short to cover the CDR3 end, so that end is filled in from the germline J gene. The length of the CDR3 is 17 residues. With 0 bases removed from V and 3 bases from J, the gap between germline ends came to 18 bases. Germline V CDR1 and CDR2: DFQATT, SNEGSKA (reference sequence).

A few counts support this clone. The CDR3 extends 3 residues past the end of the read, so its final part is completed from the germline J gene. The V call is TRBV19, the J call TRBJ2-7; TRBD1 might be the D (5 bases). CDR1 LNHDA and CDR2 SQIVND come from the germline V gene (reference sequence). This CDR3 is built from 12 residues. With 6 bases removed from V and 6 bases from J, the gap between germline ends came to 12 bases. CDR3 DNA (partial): TGTGCCAGTAGAAACCAGGGCCTCGAG. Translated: CASRNQGLE. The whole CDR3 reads CASRNQGLEQYF.

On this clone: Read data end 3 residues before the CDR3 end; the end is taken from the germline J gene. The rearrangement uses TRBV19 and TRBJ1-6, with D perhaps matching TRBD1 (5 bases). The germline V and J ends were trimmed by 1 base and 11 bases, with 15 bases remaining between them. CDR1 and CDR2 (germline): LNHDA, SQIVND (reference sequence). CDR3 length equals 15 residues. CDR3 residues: CASSIGPGTLPPLHF. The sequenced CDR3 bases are TGTGCCAGTAGTATAGGCCCGGGGACTTTACCACCC.

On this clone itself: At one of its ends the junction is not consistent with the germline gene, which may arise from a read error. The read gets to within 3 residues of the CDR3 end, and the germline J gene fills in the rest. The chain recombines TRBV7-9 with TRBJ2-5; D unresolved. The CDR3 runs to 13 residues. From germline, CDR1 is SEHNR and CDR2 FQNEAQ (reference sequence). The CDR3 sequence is CSSSFHSRETQYF. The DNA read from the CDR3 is TGTTCCAGCAGCTTCCATAGTAGAGAGACC. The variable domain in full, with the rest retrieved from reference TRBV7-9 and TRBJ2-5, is DTGVSQNPRHKITKRGQNVTFRCDPISEHNRLYWYRQTLGQGPEFLTYFQNEAQLEKSRLLSDRFSAERPKGSFSTLEIQRTEQGDSAMYLCSSSFHSRETQYFGPGTRLLVL.

The CDR3 loop reads CASSPLLTGDYTDTQYF. The CDR3 DNA, read in part, is TGTGCCAGCTCACCACTATTAACAGGTGATTACACAGATACG. V and J are TRBV18 and TRBJ2-3, with D maybe TRBD1 (5 bases). The missing CDR3 end, 3 residues past where the read stops, is filled in from the germline J gene. The CDR3 is made up of 17 amino acids. Looked up from germline, CDR1 is KGHSH and CDR2 is LQKENI. V lost 1 base to trimming and J lost 2 bases, with 16 bases between them.

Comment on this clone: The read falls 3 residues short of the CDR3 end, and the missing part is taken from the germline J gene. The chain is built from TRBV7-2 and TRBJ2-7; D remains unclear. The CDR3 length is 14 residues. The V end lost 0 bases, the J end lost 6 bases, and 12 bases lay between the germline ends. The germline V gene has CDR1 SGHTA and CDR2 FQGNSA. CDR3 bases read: TGTGCCAGCAGCTTAGCGTGGGTAACGGGCGAG. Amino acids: CASSLAWVTGE. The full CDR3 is CASSLAWVTGEQYF.

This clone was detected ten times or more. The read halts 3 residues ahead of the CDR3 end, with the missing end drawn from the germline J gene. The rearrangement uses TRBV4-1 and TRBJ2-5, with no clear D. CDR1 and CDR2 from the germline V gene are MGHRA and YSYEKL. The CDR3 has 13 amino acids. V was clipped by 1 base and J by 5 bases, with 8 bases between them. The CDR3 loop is CASSQVGEETQYF. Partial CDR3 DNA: TGCGCCAGCAGCCAAGTGGGCGAGGAGACC.

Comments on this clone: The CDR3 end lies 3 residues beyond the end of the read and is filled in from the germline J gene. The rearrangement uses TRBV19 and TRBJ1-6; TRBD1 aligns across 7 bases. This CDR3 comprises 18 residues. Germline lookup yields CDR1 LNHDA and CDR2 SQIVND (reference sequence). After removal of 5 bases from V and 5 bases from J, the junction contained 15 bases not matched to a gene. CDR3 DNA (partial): TGTGCCAGTAGTTCAACCTTCAGGGGGTTAGGCGATAATTCACCC. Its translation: CASSSTFRGLGDNSP. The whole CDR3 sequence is CASSSTFRGLGDNSPLHF.

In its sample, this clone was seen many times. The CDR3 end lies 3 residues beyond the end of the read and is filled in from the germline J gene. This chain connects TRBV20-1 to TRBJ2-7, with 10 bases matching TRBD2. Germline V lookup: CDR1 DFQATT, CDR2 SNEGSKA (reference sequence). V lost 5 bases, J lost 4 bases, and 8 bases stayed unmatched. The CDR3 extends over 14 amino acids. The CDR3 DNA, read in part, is TGCAGTGCTCCCCGGACTAGCGGTGCTTACGAG. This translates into CSAPRTSGAYE. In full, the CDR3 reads CSAPRTSGAYEQYF.